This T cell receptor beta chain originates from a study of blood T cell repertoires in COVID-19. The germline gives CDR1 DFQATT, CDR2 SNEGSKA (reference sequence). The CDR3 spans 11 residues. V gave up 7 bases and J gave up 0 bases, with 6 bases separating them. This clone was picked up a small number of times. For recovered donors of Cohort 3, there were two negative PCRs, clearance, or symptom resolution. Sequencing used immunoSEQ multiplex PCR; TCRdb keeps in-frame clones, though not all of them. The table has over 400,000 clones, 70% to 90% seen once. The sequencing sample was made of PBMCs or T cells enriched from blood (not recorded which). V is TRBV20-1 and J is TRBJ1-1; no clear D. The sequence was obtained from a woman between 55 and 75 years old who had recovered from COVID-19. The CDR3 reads CSVAVNTEAFF. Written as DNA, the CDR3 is TGCAGTGTCGCGGTGAACACTGAAGCTTTCTTT.